This T cell receptor (beta chain) was retrieved from a study of cytomegalovirus exposure and HLA in healthy donors. In the PCR, 60 Vbeta and 13 Jbeta primers were used. Assay: immunoSEQ multiplex PCR; the TCRdb copy retains only in-frame clones and omits some. The sample contains around 130,000 clones, less than 85% of which appear only once. The V end was cut by 1 base, the J end by 1 base, with 7 bases between. Per the germline V gene, CDR1 is SGHVS and CDR2 is FQNEAQ. The CDR3 totals 14 residues. The V and J genes are TRBV7-8 and TRBJ1-2, with D uncertain. The material sequenced was PBMCs. This TCR derives from a woman in her thirties or forties in good health and CMV-seropositive. CDR3 nucleotide sequence: TGTGCCAGCAGCTTAGTAGCGGTTAACTATGGCTACACCTTC. It yields the protein CASSLVAVNYGYTF.